This passage covers 26 T cell receptor beta chains from one sample sequenced in a study of read filtering for tumor transcriptome and immune sequencing. This library used around 0.4 ug RNA and molecular barcoded adaptors spanning alpha/delta and beta/gamma chains. One entry per CDR3 protein results from TCRdb running MiXCR on the reads. The table shows 20,000 to 25,000 distinct CDR3 sequences, with around 15% occurring only once. The sequenced material came from a population of CD138-negative cells sorted from bone marrow. Source of these receptors: a donor at least 40 years old with multiple myeloma.

The sample holds many counts of this clonotype. V and J are TRBV29-1 and TRBJ2-3, with 10 nucleotides matching TRBD1. This CDR3 comprises 15 residues. Germline V gives CDR1 SQVTM, CDR2 ANQGSEA. V lost 4 bases and J lost 1; bases outside the gene matches: 5. Written as DNA, the CDR3 is TGCAGCGTTGGGGGGACAGGGGCCGGCACAGATACGCAGTATTTT. Translation gives CSVGGTGAGTDTQYF.

This clonotype was seen ten or more times. A single base separates this from a much larger clone, so it may be a read error. The chain couples TRBV20-1 to TRBJ2-5; D is uncertain. The CDR3 loop spans 16 amino acids. Germline V gene lookup returns CDR1 DFQATT and CDR2 SNEGSKA (reference sequence). The V gene lost 0 bases and the J gene lost 1 base, with 15 bases spanning the gap. CDR3 residues: CSARDDLGAAQETQYF. The DNA for the CDR3 is TGCAGTGCTAGAGATGATCTCGGCGCAGCCCAAGAGACCCAGTACTTC.

This clonotype was counted many times. This sequence joins TRBV7-2 and TRBJ2-7; D unresolved. Looked up from germline, CDR1 is SGHTA and CDR2 is FQGNSA. Between the trimmed V and J ends, which lost 1 base and 0 bases, there was a span of 10 bases. The CDR3 spans 15 residues. The CDR3 DNA reads TGTGCCAGCAGCTTAGAAGGCGGCGGCTCCTACGAGCAGTACTTC. Translated: CASSLEGGGSYEQYF.

This clonotype has ten or more counts. This chain links TRBV28 with TRBJ2-3; 9 nucleotides agree with TRBD2. Germline CDR1 reads MDHEN; CDR2 reads SYDVKM. The CDR3 is 16 amino acids. The V gene end was trimmed by 5 bases and the J gene end by 4 bases; junction bases not matched to a gene: 10. CDR3 sequence (DNA): TGTGCCAGCAGTCCGCCGTGGCGGGAGGGCGCAGATACGCAGTATTTT. It is translated as CASSPPWREGADTQYF. Complete variable domain (other parts from reference TRBV28 and TRBJ2-3): DVKVTQSSRYLVKRTGEKVFLECVQDMDHENMFWYRQDPGLGLRLIYFSYDVKMKEKGDIPEGYSVSREKKERFSLILESASTNQTSMYLCASSPPWREGADTQYFGPGTRLTVL.

This clonotype was seen repeatedly, ten times or more. The J gene is TRBJ2-1, the V gene TRBV27; 8 nucleotides match TRBD1. After removal of 6 bases from V and 5 bases from J, the junction contained 12 bases not matched to a gene. Germline CDR1 MNHEY, CDR2 SMNVEV (reference sequence). The CDR3 sequence is 16 residues long. CDR3 sequence: CASRPTPGGAHNEQFF. The DNA for the CDR3 is TGTGCCAGCAGACCTACGCCAGGGGGCGCCCACAATGAGCAGTTCTTC.

The chain employs TRBV5-1 and TRBJ2-1; possibly TRBD1 for D (6 bases). The ends were cut back, 0 bases at V and 10 bases at J, with 20 bases in the middle. Germline loops: CDR1 SGHRS, CDR2 YFSETQ. The CDR3 totals 16 residues. The CDR3 loop reads CASSLAGASSYEEQFF. The CDR3 nucleotides read TGCGCCAGCAGCTTGGCAGGGGCCAGCTCCTACGAGGAGCAGTTCTTC.

The chain uses TRBV3-1 and TRBJ2-5; 9 nucleotides line up with TRBD2. The CDR3 has 18 residues. Germline V lookup: CDR1 LGHDT, CDR2 YNNKEL (reference sequence). Losses at the gene ends were 0 bases for V and 4 bases for J; bases not matched to a gene: 12. CDR3 sequence: CASSQDLLAGGERETQYF. Written as DNA, the CDR3 is TGTGCCAGCAGCCAAGATCTACTAGCGGGTGGCGAGAGAGAGACCCAGTACTTC.

The chain carries TRBV29-1 and TRBJ2-5; possibly TRBD1 for D (5 bases). This CDR3 region has 13 residues. V was pared by 4 bases and J by 5 bases, with 14 bases between. Germline loops: CDR1 SQVTM, CDR2 ANQGSEA. The CDR3 DNA follows: TGCAGCGTTGGATGGACATTATCGGAGACCCAGTACTTC. Translated: CSVGWTLSETQYF. The variable domain in full, completed from reference TRBV29-1 and TRBJ2-5, reads SAVISQKPSRDICQRGTSLTIQCQVDSQVTMMFWYRQQPGQSLTLIATANQGSEATYESGFVIDKFPISRPNLTFSTLTVSNMSPEDSSIYLCSVGWTLSETQYFGPGTRLLVL.

This clonotype was detected only a few times. This chain connects TRBV29-1 to TRBJ1-1; D gene ambiguous. With 5 bases removed from V and 10 bases from J, the gap between germline ends came to 17 bases. The CDR3 consists of 12 residues. CDR1 and CDR2 from the germline V gene are SQVTM and ANQGSEA. CDR3 loop: CSVLFAAAVAFF. CDR3 sequence (DNA): TGCAGCGTTCTGTTCGCTGCCGCTGTAGCTTTCTTT.

Notes on this clonotype: This could be a read error, since a much larger clone is one nucleotide away. The chain employs TRBV20-1 and TRBJ2-7; D gene ambiguous. Germline-derived CDR1 and CDR2 are DFQATT and SNEGSKA (reference sequence). The V end lost 4 bases, the J end lost 3 bases, and 7 bases lay between the germline ends. The CDR3 is made up of 11 amino acids. The CDR3 spells CSANAYYEQYF. The CDR3 nucleotides read TGCAGTGCTAACGCATACTACGAGCAGTACTTC.

This clonotype was found many times. This chain's CDR3 is CASRTSGDNGEQFF. The CDR3 DNA reads TGCGCCAGCCGAACTAGTGGGGACAATGGCGAGCAGTTCTTC. The chain links TRBV10-2 to TRBJ2-1; D is possibly TRBD1 (6 bases). V gave up 8 bases and J gave up 10 bases, with 21 bases separating them. Germline assignment: CDR1 WSHSY and CDR2 SAAADI. CDR3 length: 14 residues.

The CDR3 loop reads CSVRQYEQFF. CDR3 nucleotides: TGCAGCGTCCGTCAGTACGAGCAGTTCTTC. The chain has TRBV29-1 and TRBJ2-1; D not certain. The V gene's germline CDR1 is SQVTM and CDR2 ANQGSEA. V was cut by 6 bases and J by 10 bases, with 10 bases left in between. CDR3 length equals 10 residues.

This clonotype has more than one count but fewer than ten. V usage is TRBV5-1 and J usage is TRBJ2-3; the D gene is possibly TRBD1 (6 bases). CDR3 size: 14 residues. Trimming shortened V by 1 base and J by 1 base, and 7 bases separated the two germline ends. Germline V gene lookup returns CDR1 SGHRS and CDR2 YFSETQ. CDR3 DNA: TGCGCCAGCAGCTTGAACAGGGGCACAGATACGCAGTATTTT. Protein: CASSLNRGTDTQYF. Using reference TRBV5-1 and TRBJ2-3 for the parts outside the CDR3, the full variable domain is KAGVTQTPRYLIKTRGQQVTLSCSPISGHRSVSWYQQTPGQGLQFLFEYFSETQRNKGNFPGRFSGRQFSNSRSEMNVSTLELGDSALYLCASSLNRGTDTQYFGPGTRLTVL.

This clonotype was found many times. V gene TRBV18 combines with J gene TRBJ2-2; D ambiguous. With 5 bases removed from V and 3 bases from J, the gap between germline ends came to 16 bases. Germline CDR1 reads KGHSH; CDR2 reads LQKENI. CDR3 length equals 16 residues. The CDR3 nucleotides are TGTGCCAGCTCAATCCAAGTGATAGACCACACCGGGGAGCTGTTTTTT. Amino acid sequence: CASSIQVIDHTGELFF.

This clonotype has ten or more counts. The chain links TRBV20-1 to TRBJ1-1, with D hard to call. This CDR3 is 12 amino acids long. V shed 1 base and J shed 5 bases, with 8 bases lying between them. The V gene's germline CDR1 is DFQATT and CDR2 SNEGSKA (reference sequence). CDR3 nucleotides: TGCAGTGCTAGAGGCCTCCGGACTGAAGCTTTCTTT. This translates into CSARGLRTEAFF.

This clonotype was observed at least ten times. Here the CDR3 DNA reads TGCAGCGTTGAAAAGGGGGCGCGCACAGATACGCAGTATTTT. Protein sequence: CSVEKGARTDTQYF. This chain links TRBV29-1 with TRBJ2-3; 7 bases align to TRBD1. V lost 2 bases and J lost 1; bases outside the gene matches: 3. The CDR3 has 14 amino acids. Germline loops: CDR1 SQVTM, CDR2 ANQGSEA.

This clonotype occurred many times. The V and J genes are TRBV9 and TRBJ1-3, with D uncertain. With 2 bases removed from V and 0 bases from J, the gap between germline ends came to 6 bases. Germline CDR1 is SGDLS and CDR2 is YYNGEE. CDR3 size: 14 residues. DNA of the CDR3: TGTGCCAGCAGCGTTGCAACCTCTGGAAACACCATATATTTT. This gives the protein CASSVATSGNTIYF.

This clonotype appeared many times. As DNA, the CDR3 is TGCAGTGCTAGCCGGGGGCCCACAACCGAAGCTTTCTTT. The encoded protein is CSASRGPTTEAFF. The J gene is TRBJ1-1, the V gene TRBV20-1; D possibly corresponds to TRBD1 (6 bases). V lost 3 bases, J lost 8 bases, and 16 bases lay in between. The CDR3 is 13 amino acids. Germline-derived CDR1 and CDR2 are DFQATT and SNEGSKA (reference sequence).

This clonotype was observed a few times. The chain combines TRBV6-5 with TRBJ1-5; 7 positions agree with TRBD1. Germline CDR1 reads MNHEY; CDR2 reads SVGAGI. Unmatched junction bases numbered 11, after V lost 6 bases and J lost 0 bases. This CDR3 spans 17 amino acids. CDR3 nucleotide sequence: TGTGCCAGCAGCCCCGGGACAGAAAACTATAGCAATCAGCCCCAGCATTTT. Encoded protein: CASSPGTENYSNQPQHF.

In DNA, the CDR3 is TGTGCCAGCAGTTTAAGAGGGGACGAGCAGTACTTC. This sequence encodes CASSLRGDEQYF. The genes are TRBV12-3 or TRBV12-4 and TRBJ2-7; D assignment may be TRBD1 or TRBD2 (5 bases each). Trimming pared 2 bases from V and 5 bases from J, leaving 7 bases between. This CDR3 contains 12 residues.

Worth noting for this clonotype: Being one base from a much bigger clone, this may be a read error. The V and J genes are TRBV6-1 and TRBJ2-1; 8 bases map to TRBD2. Germline V gives CDR1 MNHNS, CDR2 SASEGT. The CDR3 extends over 15 amino acids. CDR3 amino acids: CASGEAKAGGNEQFF. CDR3 in DNA: TGTGCCAGCGGTGAAGCGAAGGCGGGAGGTAATGAGCAGTTCTTC.

This clonotype showed up many times. The rearrangement links TRBV11-2 to TRBJ1-1; no clear D gene. The V gene's germline CDR1 is SGHAT and CDR2 FQNNGV. Trimming pared 0 bases from V and 6 bases from J, leaving 8 bases between. The CDR3 totals 13 residues. The CDR3 sequence: CASSLDLGSEAFF. CDR3 bases: TGTGCCAGCAGCTTAGATCTCGGTTCTGAAGCTTTCTTT.

This clonotype was found many times. The rearrangement links TRBV6-1 to TRBJ1-5, with D unresolved. V was cut by 0 bases and J by 4 bases, with 10 bases left in between. CDR1 and CDR2 from the germline V gene are MNHNS and SASEGT. This CDR3 has 15 amino acids. The CDR3 nucleotides read TGTGCCAGCAGTGAAGCGACACGCGGGAATCAGCCCCAGCATTTT. Its translation is CASSEATRGNQPQHF.

This clonotype was observed at least ten times. The chain recombines TRBV7-9 with TRBJ2-1, with TRBD2 identical over 8 bases. CDR1 and CDR2 from the germline V gene are SEHNR and FQNEAQ (reference sequence). The CDR3 runs 15 residues. The V and J ends lost 4 bases and 7 bases, in that order; junction bases with no gene match: 9. CDR3 loop: CASSSERERGNEQFF. The CDR3 DNA sequence: TGTGCCAGCAGCTCGGAGCGGGAGCGAGGTAATGAGCAGTTCTTC.

Ten or more counts support this clonotype. V gene TRBV7-9 combines with J gene TRBJ2-1, with 9 bases that match TRBD1. Trimming at V came to 5 bases and at J to 12 bases, leaving 8 bases not matched to a gene. This CDR3 contains 13 residues. Germline loops: CDR1 SEHNR, CDR2 FQNEAQ (reference sequence). CDR3 sequence (DNA): TGTGCCAGCAGCCCGGGACAGGGAATGGGGCAGTTCTTC. It translates to CASSPGQGMGQFF. Combining the CDR3 with reference TRBV7-9 and TRBJ2-1 gives the whole variable domain DTGVSQNPRHKITKRGQNVTFRCDPISEHNRLYWYRQTLGQGPEFLTYFQNEAQLEKSRLLSDRFSAERPKGSFSTLEIQRTEQGDSAMYLCASSPGQGMGQFFGPGTRLTVL.

Comments on this clonotype: Just one base apart from a much larger clone, this may be a read error. The chain joins TRBV28 to TRBJ2-2; D perhaps matches TRBD2 (6 bases). The germline V gene encodes CDR1 MDHEN and CDR2 SYDVKM. The CDR3 runs to 15 residues. The chain's CDR3 is CASGAPGLGTGELFF. CDR3 coding DNA: TGTGCCAGCGGGGCTCCGGGACTCGGAACCGGCGAGCTGTTTTTT.